This TCR beta chain was profiled in a study of cytomegalovirus exposure and HLA in healthy donors (dated by TCRdb to the late 2010s). Study-level background: An earlier analysis of roughly 500 of the donors reported over 250 Gb of sequence data and 100 million to 120 million unique TCR beta sequences obtained from roughly 180 million T cells. About 310 gigabases of sequencing data and roughly 90 million unique TCR sequences were included in an early release covering over 600 HLA-typed donors. The genetic ancestry cluster associated with self-reported Caucasian donors included 65% to 90% of the 398 genotyped donors. The aim of the study was to test whether cataloging public T cell receptors could identify signatures of past pathogen exposure. The T cell repertoires of 666 subjects were profiled by immunosequencing and related to cytomegalovirus serostatus. Along with the approximately 650-subject first cohort, a separate validation cohort of roughly 110 different subjects was used. To predict cytomegalovirus infection status, the study brought together high-throughput TCR immunosequencing, statistical association of individual TCRs with disease status, and machine learning. A later analysis re-analyzed previously published TCR beta repertoires from 660 or so donors and added high-resolution HLA genotyping to study TCR occurrence patterns. In the later analysis, no new phenotypic data were used to find candidate immune exposures; instead, reliance was placed on TCR beta sequences and their occurrence across donors. An earlier analysis of around 640 of the donors used high-throughput TCR beta sequencing to judge whether each TCR beta V gene segment behaved as functional or pseudogenic. Donor age, sex, ethnicity and CMV serostatus were collected together with the repertoire data. In a later genetic analysis, genome-wide SNP genotypes for about 65% of the 666 donors were used, and that subset was treated as a discovery cohort. Every repertoire in the discovery cohort had been generated on one and the same sequencing platform. HLA typing covered class I and class II loci at four-digit resolution. Typing coverage differed by locus: A, B, C, DRB1 and DQB1 were typed in roughly 620-630 donors, DQA1 in about 510, DPA1 in over 600, and DPB1 in just under 490. Four to six DR-DQ haplotypes were handled as single units for association and clustering, since linkage in the cohort was strong. Across 398 genotyped donors of the cohort, an average of approximately 240,000 unique TCR beta nucleotide sequences per donor were sequenced, and around 19% of those sequences were non-productive. Study-wide findings and limitations: In vitro tests confirmed that three of the cytomegalovirus-associated TCR beta chains recognize cytomegalovirus antigens. At a false discovery rate of 0.05, a later analysis linked 16,000 or so TCR beta sequences to specific HLA alleles. Compared with equally common non-associated chains, HLA-associated TCR beta chains in a later analysis were more clonally expanded and had lower generation probabilities. A later analysis found that TCR association rates varied across HLA loci, with DRB1 alleles showing the most associated TCRs and HLA-C alleles the fewest. Some IMGT-functional V segments, including TRBV6-2 and TRBV6-3, could not be told apart with the 87-base-pair reads, so those segments were excluded. Sequencing depth was assumed to be roughly uniform across donors in the presence/absence analyses, though that assumption may not hold. HLA typing was unavailable for some donors at each locus, so association tests used only the typed subset. In a later genetic analysis, a missense DCLRE1C variant was associated with V-gene and J-gene trimming of TCR beta chains, and the association was replicated in an independent cohort. Most CMV-associated TCR beta chains appeared to be HLA-restricted in a later analysis, and the HLA associations seemed to be driven largely by CMV exposure. Most TCR sequences were seen in very few donors, while some public TCRs were found in many individuals. The cohort was sequenced for TCR beta chains only, and without alpha or paired-chain data the features that could be detected were limited. Broadly in line with IMGT annotations, most TCR beta V segments showed up in productive rearrangements about 90% or about 30% of the time in an earlier analysis of several hundred of the donors. It was suggested by the authors that the approach could potentially be generalized to other disease states and immunological phenotypes. According to a later genetic analysis, donors in an Asian-associated ancestry cluster had fewer N-insertions in productive TCRs than the approximately 650-donor mean. When HLA alleles, especially DR and DQ, strongly co-occurred, attributing TCR associations to individual alleles was difficult. A further reported finding was that TCR beta sequences accurately predicted the HLA-A and HLA-B alleles for most subjects in the first cohort. The earlier analysis of some 560 of the donors excluded approximately 17 rarely observed V segments, including chromosome 9 orphons, because counts were too low. The study listed 150 to 200 TCR beta chains as associated with cytomegalovirus. A later analysis reported that several top co-occurrence clusters appeared linked to parvovirus B19, influenza, CMV and Epstein-Barr virus. A cluster of highly shared sequence variants was judged likely to be a technical artifact of the sequencing pipeline. Cytomegalovirus status was reported to be diagnosed by the classifier with high specificity and sensitivity in both the original and validation cohorts. Correlated functional status among segregating V segments might be attributable to linkage disequilibrium, but an unknown experimental factor could not be ruled out. Immune exposure information for the cohort was limited to CMV serostatus.

A word on this clone: The antigen this receptor binds is unknown. Qualities for individual bases were not recorded, and no much larger clone is one base off.

The cohort comprised fewer than 750 healthy bone marrow donors. Cohort members were all nominally healthy when sampled, although unrecorded immune exposures were likely present. The donor tested CMV seronegative, placing the donor among the 350 or so seronegative members of the cohort. A peripheral blood sample was collected from each donor, and TCR beta sequencing was performed on peripheral blood mononuclear cells. Genomic DNA was extracted from the blood cell samples with the Qiagen DNeasy Blood Extraction Kit. Counted from cysteine to phenylalanine, this CDR3 has 16 amino acids. The only DNA kept is the CDR3, 48 bases in frame from the first base. V lost 6 bases and J lost 4 bases, and the count of bases not matched to a germline gene is 10. In the germline V gene (reference sequence), CDR1 corresponds to MNHEY and CDR2 to SMNVEV. The method was the immunoSEQ multiplex PCR assay. For the multiplex PCR, a mixture combining 60 forward primers for TCR Vbeta segments and 13 reverse primers for TCR Jbeta segments was used. Amplification of the CDR3 region of rearranged TCR beta genes was performed with a multiplex PCR assay on genomic DNA. On the Illumina HiSeq System, the amplified TCR beta libraries were sequenced as 87-base-pair reads. As for how the authors treated the data: A later analysis tallied tens of millions of unique TCR beta chains across the 650 to 750 repertoires, and around 12 million of those chains were shared by two or more donors. To remove PCR and sequencing errors, raw reads were error-corrected and collapsed into unique sequences using a nearest-neighbor algorithm that merged closely related sequences. V, D and J gene segments were assigned by aligning CDR3 sequences to IMGT reference sequences. For a sequence to be retained, at least a six-nucleotide match to both a V gene segment and a J gene segment was required. A rearrangement counted as productive if the CDR3 had no stop codons and remained in frame with V and J, and every other rearrangement counted as non-productive. CDR3 was defined by IMGT convention, running from the second conserved V-encoded cysteine to the conserved J-encoded phenylalanine. The earlier analysis of roughly 590 of the donors excluded sequences that lacked an unambiguous match to a single V gene segment. In an earlier analysis of approximately 610 of the donors, V segments were called functional above 56.7% productive rearrangements and were called segregating when the between-donor standard deviation exceeded 5%. A statistical classification framework was built for diagnosing cytomegalovirus status from the catalog of TCR beta chain sequences. In a later analysis, V and J genes were assigned by comparing TCR nucleotide sequences against IMGT/GENE-DB human TR gene sequences. The TCRdist pipeline was used in a later analysis to assign CDR3 sequences and most-parsimonious VDJ recombination scenarios. In a later analysis, each TCR beta chain was defined by its CDR3 amino acid sequence together with its V-gene family, and reads lacking a unique V-gene family were excluded. To address suspected cross-contamination and a sequencing artifact, a later analysis removed a few hundred highly shared, low-generation-probability nucleotide sequences. For each public chain, a later analysis derived a clonal expansion index from normalized ranks of inferred template counts within each repertoire. Generation probabilities in a later analysis came from a VDJ recombination model fitted to out-of-frame rearrangements, and those results were checked against IGoR. In a later analysis, TCR-TCR, TCR-HLA and TCR-CMV co-occurrence was scored with hypergeometric tests, and a repertoire-size bias correction was applied to TCR pairs. To estimate false discovery rates, a later analysis permuted the HLA or CMV assignments 20 times. In a later analysis, co-occurring TCRs were grouped using DBSCAN, with TCRdist sequence similarity added in when clustering inside HLA-allele-positive subsets. Repertoires with fewer than 30,000 or more than 120,000 public chains were left out of co-occurrence clustering, as were five repertoires with anomalous nucleotide sharing. TCRdb took over this immuneACCESS table, retaining in-frame rearrangements with V and J assigned. Such tables are incomplete; in checked studies, under half of the missing clones stem from an unresolved V gene, and the remainder is unexplained. The DNA gave D and trimming, while V, J and clone size come from that table. This sample lists about 200,000 clones; 70% to 80% were detected once. The ten largest clones add up to about 0.22% of the sample.

The TCR originated in a girl aged 2-9 years in good health and CMV-seronegative. The specimen sequenced was PBMCs. The V and J segments used are TRBV27 and TRBJ1-5, and TRBD1 aligns with 9 junction nucleotides. The DNA sequence is given as TGTGCCAGCAGCAACAGGGGGCTGGCCCCTAATCAGCCCCAGCATTTT. The encoded protein is CASSNRGLAPNQPQHF.